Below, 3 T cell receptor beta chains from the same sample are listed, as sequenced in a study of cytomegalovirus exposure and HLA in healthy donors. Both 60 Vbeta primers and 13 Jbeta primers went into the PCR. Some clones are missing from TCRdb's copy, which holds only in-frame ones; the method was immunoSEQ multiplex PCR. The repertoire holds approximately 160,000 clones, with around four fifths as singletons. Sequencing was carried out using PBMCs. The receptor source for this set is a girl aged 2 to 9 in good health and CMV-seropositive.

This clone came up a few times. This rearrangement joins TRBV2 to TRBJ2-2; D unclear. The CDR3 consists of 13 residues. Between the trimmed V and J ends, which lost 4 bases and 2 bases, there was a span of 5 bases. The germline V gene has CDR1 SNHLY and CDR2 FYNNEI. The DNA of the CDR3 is TGTGCCAGCAGTGGACTTAACACCGGGGAGCTGTTTTTT. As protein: CASSGLNTGELFF.

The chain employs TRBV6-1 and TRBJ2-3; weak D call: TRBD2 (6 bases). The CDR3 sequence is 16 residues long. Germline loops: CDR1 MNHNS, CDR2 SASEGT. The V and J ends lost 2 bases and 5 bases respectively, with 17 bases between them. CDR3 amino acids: CASSEQVRGRGDTQYF. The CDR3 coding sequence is TGTGCCAGCAGTGAACAGGTACGGGGGAGAGGAGATACGCAGTATTTT.

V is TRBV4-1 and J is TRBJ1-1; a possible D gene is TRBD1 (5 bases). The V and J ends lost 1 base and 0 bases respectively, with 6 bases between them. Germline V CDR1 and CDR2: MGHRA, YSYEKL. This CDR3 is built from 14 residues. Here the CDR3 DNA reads TGCGCCAGCAGCCAAGGACAGATGAACACTGAAGCTTTCTTT. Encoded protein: CASSQGQMNTEAFF.